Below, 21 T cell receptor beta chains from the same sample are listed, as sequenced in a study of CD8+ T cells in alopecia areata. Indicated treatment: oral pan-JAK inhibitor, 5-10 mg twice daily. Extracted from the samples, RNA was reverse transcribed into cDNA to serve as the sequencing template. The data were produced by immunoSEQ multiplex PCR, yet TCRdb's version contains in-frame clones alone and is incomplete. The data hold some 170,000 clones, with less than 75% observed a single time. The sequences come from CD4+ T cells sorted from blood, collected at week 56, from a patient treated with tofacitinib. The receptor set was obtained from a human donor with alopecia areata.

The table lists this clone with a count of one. In DNA form, the CDR3 reads TGTGCCAGCAGTGAAGCGCAAGAGACCCAGTACTTC. As protein: CASSEAQETQYF. The genes are TRBV2 and TRBJ2-5; D unclear. This CDR3 region has 12 residues. The germline CDR1 and CDR2 sequences are SNHLY and FYNNEI. V was clipped by 0 bases and J by 2 bases, with 1 base between them.

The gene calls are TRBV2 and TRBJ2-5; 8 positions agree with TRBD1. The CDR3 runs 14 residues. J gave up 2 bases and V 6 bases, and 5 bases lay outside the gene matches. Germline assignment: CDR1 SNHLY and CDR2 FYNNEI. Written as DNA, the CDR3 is TGTGCCAGCAGCAGGGACAGGCAACAAGAGACCCAGTACTTC. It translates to CASSRDRQQETQYF. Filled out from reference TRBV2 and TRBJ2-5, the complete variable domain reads EPEVTQTPSHQVTQMGQEVILRCVPISNHLYFYWYRQILGQKVEFLVSFYNNEISEKSEIFDDQFSVERPDGSNFTLKIRSTKLEDSAMYFCASSRDRQQETQYFGPGTRLLVL.

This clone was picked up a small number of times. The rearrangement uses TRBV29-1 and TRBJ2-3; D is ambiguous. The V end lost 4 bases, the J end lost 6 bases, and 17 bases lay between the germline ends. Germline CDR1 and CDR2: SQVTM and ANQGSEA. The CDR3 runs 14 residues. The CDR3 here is CSVVSWARGDTQYF. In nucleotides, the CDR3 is TGCAGCGTTGTTTCCTGGGCCCGCGGTGATACGCAGTATTTT.

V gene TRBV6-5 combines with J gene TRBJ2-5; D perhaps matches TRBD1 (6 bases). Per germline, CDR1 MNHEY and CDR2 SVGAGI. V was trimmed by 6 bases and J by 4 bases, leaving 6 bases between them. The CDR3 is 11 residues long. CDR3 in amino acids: CASRQGETQYF. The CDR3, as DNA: TGTGCCAGCAGACAGGGAGAGACCCAGTACTTC.

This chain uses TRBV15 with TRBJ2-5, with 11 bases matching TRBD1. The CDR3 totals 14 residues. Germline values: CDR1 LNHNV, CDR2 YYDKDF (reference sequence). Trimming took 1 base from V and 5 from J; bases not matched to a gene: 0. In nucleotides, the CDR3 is TGTGCCACCAGCAGAGGGGACAGGGGGGAGACCCAGTACTTC. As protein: CATSRGDRGETQYF.

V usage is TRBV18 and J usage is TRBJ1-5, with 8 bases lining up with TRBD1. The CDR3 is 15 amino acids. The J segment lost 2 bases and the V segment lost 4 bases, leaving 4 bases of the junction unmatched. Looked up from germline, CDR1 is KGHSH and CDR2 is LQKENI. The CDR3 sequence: CASSLGQDGNQPQHF. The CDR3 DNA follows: TGTGCCAGCTCACTGGGACAGGATGGCAATCAGCCCCAGCATTTT.

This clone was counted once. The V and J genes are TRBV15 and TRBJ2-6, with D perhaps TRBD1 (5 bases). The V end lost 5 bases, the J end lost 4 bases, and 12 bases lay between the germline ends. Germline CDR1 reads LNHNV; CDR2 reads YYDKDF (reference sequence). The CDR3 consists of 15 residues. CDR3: CATSPGHVGANVLTF. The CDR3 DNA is TGTGCCACCAGCCCAGGGCATGTAGGGGCCAACGTCCTGACTTTC.

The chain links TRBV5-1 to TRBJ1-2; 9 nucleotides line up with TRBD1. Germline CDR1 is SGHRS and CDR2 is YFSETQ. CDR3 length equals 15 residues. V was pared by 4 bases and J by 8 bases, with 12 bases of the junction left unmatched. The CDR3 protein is CASSVATGGAVGYTF. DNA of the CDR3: TGCGCCAGCAGCGTTGCCACAGGGGGCGCGGTCGGCTACACCTTC. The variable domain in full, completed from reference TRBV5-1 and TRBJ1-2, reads KAGVTQTPRYLIKTRGQQVTLSCSPISGHRSVSWYQQTPGQGLQFLFEYFSETQRNKGNFPGRFSGRQFSNSRSEMNVSTLELGDSALYLCASSVATGGAVGYTFGSGTRLTVV.

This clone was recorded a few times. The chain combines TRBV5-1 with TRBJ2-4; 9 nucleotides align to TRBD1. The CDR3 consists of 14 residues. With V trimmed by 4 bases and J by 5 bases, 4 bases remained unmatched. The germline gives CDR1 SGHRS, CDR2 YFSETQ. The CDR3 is CASSRTGGENIQYF. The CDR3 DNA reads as TGCGCCAGCAGCCGCACAGGGGGCGAAAACATTCAGTACTTC.

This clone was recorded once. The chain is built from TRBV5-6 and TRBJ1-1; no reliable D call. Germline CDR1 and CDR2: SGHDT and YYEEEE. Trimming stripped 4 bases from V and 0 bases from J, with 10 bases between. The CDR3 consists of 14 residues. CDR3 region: CASSLPTLNTEAFF. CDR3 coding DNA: TGTGCCAGCAGCCTACCAACCCTGAACACTGAAGCTTTCTTT.

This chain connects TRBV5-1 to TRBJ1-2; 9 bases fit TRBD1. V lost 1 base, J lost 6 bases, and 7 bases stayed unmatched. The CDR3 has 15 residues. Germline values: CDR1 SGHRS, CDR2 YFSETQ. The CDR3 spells CASSLLPGQGDGYTF. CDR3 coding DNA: TGCGCCAGCAGCTTGCTCCCGGGACAGGGAGATGGCTACACCTTC.

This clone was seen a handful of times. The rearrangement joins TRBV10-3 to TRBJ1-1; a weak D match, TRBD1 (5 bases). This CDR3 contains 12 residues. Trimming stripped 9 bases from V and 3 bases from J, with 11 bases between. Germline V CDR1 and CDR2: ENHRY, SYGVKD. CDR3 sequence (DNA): TGTGCCATTCAGGGTTCGGACACTGAAGCTTTCTTT. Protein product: CAIQGSDTEAFF.

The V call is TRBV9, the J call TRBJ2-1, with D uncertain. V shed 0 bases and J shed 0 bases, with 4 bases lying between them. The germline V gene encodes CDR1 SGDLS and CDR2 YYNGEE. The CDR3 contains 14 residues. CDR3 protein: CASSVDASYNEQFF. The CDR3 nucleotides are TGTGCCAGCAGCGTAGATGCCTCCTACAATGAGCAGTTCTTC.

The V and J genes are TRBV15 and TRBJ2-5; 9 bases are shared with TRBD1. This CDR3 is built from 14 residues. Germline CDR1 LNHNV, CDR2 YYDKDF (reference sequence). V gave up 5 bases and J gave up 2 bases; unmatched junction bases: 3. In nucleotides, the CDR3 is TGTGCCACCAGCGTACAGGGGGCACAAGAGACCCAGTACTTC. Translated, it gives CATSVQGAQETQYF.

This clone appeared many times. The DNA of the CDR3 is TGTGCCACCGCCGCCTCCTACGAGCAGTACTTC. Amino acids: CATAASYEQYF. The rearrangement links TRBV7-2 to TRBJ2-7; D call uncertain. CDR1 is SGHTA and CDR2 is FQGNSA in the germline V gene. The CDR3 is 11 residues long. Trimming stripped 10 bases from V and 0 bases from J, with 7 bases between.

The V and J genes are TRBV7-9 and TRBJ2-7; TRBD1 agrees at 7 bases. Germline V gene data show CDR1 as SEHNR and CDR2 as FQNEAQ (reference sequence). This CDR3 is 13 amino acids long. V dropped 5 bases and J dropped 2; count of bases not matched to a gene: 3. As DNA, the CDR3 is TGTGCCAGCAGCGGACAGGCGACCTACGAGCAGTACTTC. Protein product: CASSGQATYEQYF.

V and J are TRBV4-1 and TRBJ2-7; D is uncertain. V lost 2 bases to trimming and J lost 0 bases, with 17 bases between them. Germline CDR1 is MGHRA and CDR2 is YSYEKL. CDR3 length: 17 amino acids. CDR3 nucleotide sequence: TGCGCCAGCAGCCAAAGATTTAACAGCTTGAGCTCCTACGAGCAGTACTTC. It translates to CASSQRFNSLSSYEQYF.

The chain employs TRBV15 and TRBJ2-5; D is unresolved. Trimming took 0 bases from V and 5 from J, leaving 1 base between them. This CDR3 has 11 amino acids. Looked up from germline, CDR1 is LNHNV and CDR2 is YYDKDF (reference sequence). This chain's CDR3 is CATSRDETQYF. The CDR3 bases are TGTGCCACCAGCAGAGATGAGACCCAGTACTTC. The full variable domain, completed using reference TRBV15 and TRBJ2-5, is DAMVIQNPRYQVTQFGKPVTLSCSQTLNHNVMYWYQQKSSQAPKLLFHYYDKDFNNEADTPDNFQSRRPNTSFCFLDIRSPGLGDTAMYLCATSRDETQYFGPGTRLLVL.

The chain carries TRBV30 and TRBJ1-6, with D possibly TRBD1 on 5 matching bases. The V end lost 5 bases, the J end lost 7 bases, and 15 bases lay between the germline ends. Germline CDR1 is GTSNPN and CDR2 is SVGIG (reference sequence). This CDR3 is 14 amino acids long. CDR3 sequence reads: CAWAAGTRNSPLHF. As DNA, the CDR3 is TGTGCCTGGGCGGCCGGGACGAGGAATTCACCCCTCCACTTT.

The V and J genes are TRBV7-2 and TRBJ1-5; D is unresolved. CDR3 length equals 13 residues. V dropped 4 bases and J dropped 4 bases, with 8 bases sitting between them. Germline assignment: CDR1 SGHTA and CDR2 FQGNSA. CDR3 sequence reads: CASSSPPNQPQHF. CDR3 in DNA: TGTGCCAGCAGCTCGCCACCAAATCAGCCCCAGCATTTT.

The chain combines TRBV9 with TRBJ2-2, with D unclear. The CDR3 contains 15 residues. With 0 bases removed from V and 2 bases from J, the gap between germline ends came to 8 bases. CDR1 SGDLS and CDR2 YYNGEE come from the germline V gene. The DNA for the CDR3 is TGTGCCAGCAGCGTAGAGGGATCTAACACCGGGGAGCTGTTTTTT. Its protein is CASSVEGSNTGELFF.